The source of this T cell receptor beta chain is a study of CD8+CD57+ T cells in acquired aplastic anemia. General study findings and limits: Patient and control CD8+ Simpson's diversity was not significantly different. Between patients and controls, around 27 CD8+ CDR3 sequences were found in common.

V lost 9 bases, J lost 3 bases, and 8 bases lay in between. The CDR3 is made up of 11 amino acids. The V gene's germline CDR1 is LNHDA and CDR2 SQIVND (reference sequence). Sequencing was done on patients that had shown CD8+CD57+ cell expansion by flow cytometry. Severe acquired aplastic anemia was the diagnosis recorded for all patients. Genomic DNA, the template, was used for profiling of the TCR beta VDJ and CDR3. Each CDR3 protein is one row after TCRdb ran MiXCR on the reads. The repertoire holds around 200,000 distinct CDR3 sequences, with around 48% as singletons. Turning to this clonotype: Antigen: not known.

The V gene is TRBV19, the J gene TRBJ1-2; D remains ambiguous. Sequencing was done on a sample of sorted CD4+, CD8+, or CD8+CD57+ T cells (not recorded which) from PBMCs. The clonotype was recovered from a human donor with aplastic anemia. The CDR3 spells CASAADYGYTF. In nucleotides, the CDR3 is TGTGCCAGCGCCGCAGACTATGGCTACACCTTC.